One and the same sample provided the 13 T cell receptor beta chains below, sequenced in a study of T cell repertoires in cytomegalovirus infection. What these receptors recognize is not known. TCRdb re-analysed the reads in MiXCR, keeping a single row per CDR3 protein. The sample carries about 890,000 distinct CDR3 sequences, roughly 30% recorded once. The starting material was cultured CD8+ T cells from PBMCs, obtained from culture after CMV antigen stimulation. The receptor set was obtained from a human donor in good health (CMV status not recorded). Some clones in this sample may be carry-over from other donors' samples.

In its sample, this clonotype was seen many times. The chain recombines TRBV7-2 with TRBJ2-3, with 8 bases that match TRBD2. The CDR3 covers 15 residues. The junction had 4 bases not matched to a gene; V was cut back by 2 bases and J by 3 bases. The V gene's germline CDR1 is SGHTA and CDR2 FQGNSA. In nucleotides, the CDR3 is TGTGCCAGCAGCTTATACGGGGGGGGGACAGATACGCAGTATTTT. Translation gives CASSLYGGGTDTQYF.

The rearrangement links TRBV20-1 to TRBJ1-5; D may be TRBD1 (5 bases). From germline, CDR1 is DFQATT and CDR2 SNEGSKA (reference sequence). The CDR3 has 14 residues. The V end was cut by 4 bases, the J end by 3 bases, with 13 bases between. The CDR3 DNA sequence: TGCAGTGCTACCCTCCGGGGGTTCAATCAGCCCCAGCATTTT. It specifies CSATLRGFNQPQHF.

This clonotype was detected a few times. The chain carries TRBV19 and TRBJ2-3; D gene ambiguous. The CDR3 runs 15 residues. Trimming stripped 5 bases from V and 2 bases from J, with 14 bases between. Germline loops: CDR1 LNHDA, CDR2 SQIVND (reference sequence). The CDR3 nucleotides read TGTGCCAGTAGTCCCCGTCTGTTCCTCACAGATACGCAGTATTTT. This translates into CASSPRLFLTDTQYF.

The rearrangement links TRBV29-1 to TRBJ2-5; perhaps D is TRBD1 or TRBD2 (5 bases each). The CDR3 is made up of 13 amino acids. V lost 0 bases to trimming and J lost 5 bases, with 10 bases between them. Germline loops: CDR1 SQVTM, CDR2 ANQGSEA. The CDR3 nucleotides read TGCAGCGTTGAAGAACGGGGCCGGGAGACCCAGTACTTC. Its protein is CSVEERGRETQYF.

The gene calls are TRBV7-9 and TRBJ1-4; 7 bases are shared with TRBD1. After removal of 5 bases from V and 5 bases from J, the junction contained 5 bases not matched to a gene. CDR1 is SEHNR, CDR2 FQNEAQ, per germline (reference sequence). This CDR3 is built from 14 residues. DNA for the CDR3: TGTGCCAGCAGCGTTGCGGGACAGAATGAAAAACTGTTTTTT. Protein sequence: CASSVAGQNEKLFF.

This clonotype has just a few counts. The chain employs TRBV6-6 and TRBJ1-6; D remains ambiguous. This CDR3 contains 14 residues. V shed 2 bases and J shed 8 bases, with 10 bases lying between them. Germline values: CDR1 MNHNY, CDR2 SVGAGI (reference sequence). The CDR3 DNA follows: TGTGCCAGCAGTTACCCCTCTGAGTATTCACCCCTCCACTTT. Translation gives CASSYPSEYSPLHF.

This clonotype was detected only a few times. V usage is TRBV29-1 and J usage is TRBJ1-2, with D possibly TRBD1 on 5 matching bases. Germline lookup yields CDR1 SQVTM and CDR2 ANQGSEA. The CDR3 is 11 amino acids. CDR3 protein: CTAGSNYGYTF. CDR3 DNA sequence: TGCACGGCAGGGTCCAACTATGGCTACACCTTC.

The genes are TRBV7-6 and TRBJ2-1, with 7 positions matching TRBD1. The ends lost 5 bases at V and 0 bases at J; junction bases unmatched: 7. This CDR3 comprises 16 residues. Germline CDR1 is SGHVS and CDR2 is FNYEAQ. CDR3 DNA sequence: TGTGCCAGCAGCACCCGACAGGGCCTCTCCTACAATGAGCAGTTCTTC. Its protein is CASSTRQGLSYNEQFF.

This clonotype was observed a handful of times. V gene TRBV7-6 combines with J gene TRBJ1-4; TRBD1 is a possible D gene (5 bases). CDR1 and CDR2 (germline): SGHVS, FNYEAQ. V was clipped by 5 bases and J by 4 bases, with 26 bases between them. This CDR3 is built from 19 residues. The CDR3 coding sequence is TGTGCCAGCAGCCCACGGAGGGCAGGGCTGGCCGTCGATAATGAAAAACTGTTTTTT. The encoded protein is CASSPRRAGLAVDNEKLFF.

The CDR3 DNA reads TGTGCCAGCAGTTTAGGTGTGCTAGCGGGGGGGCAATCCCAAGAGACCCAGTACTTC. Protein sequence: CASSLGVLAGGQSQETQYF. This rearrangement joins TRBV12-3 or TRBV12-4 to TRBJ2-5, with 12 nucleotides matching TRBD2. The length of the CDR3 is 19 residues. V trimming: 1 base; J trimming: 1 base; junction bases outside the gene matches: 10.

The sample holds many counts of this clonotype. The gene calls are TRBV7-2 and TRBJ2-7, with D perhaps matching TRBD1 or TRBD2 (7 bases each). Germline V lookup: CDR1 SGHTA, CDR2 FQGNSA. CDR3 size: 15 residues. The ends were cut back, 5 bases at V and 6 bases at J, with 20 bases in the middle. CDR3 DNA: TGTGCCAGCAGCCCGTCGACTAGCAGGGGGGGCGAGCAGTACTTC. This translates into CASSPSTSRGGEQYF.

This chain connects TRBV2 to TRBJ1-1, with TRBD1 as a possible D gene (6 bases). Trimming took off 11 bases at V and 11 bases at J, with 15 bases between the two ends. The CDR3 runs 10 residues. In germline, CDR1 is SNHLY, CDR2 FYNNEI. The CDR3 nucleotides read TGTGCCGGAAGGGGACACAAGGCTTTCTTT. Its translation: CAGRGHKAFF.

The chain carries TRBV6-6 and TRBJ2-3; D might be TRBD1 or TRBD2, each matching 5 bases. V lost 1 base and J lost 0, with 14 bases in between. Germline V CDR1 and CDR2: MNHNY, SVGAGI (reference sequence). This CDR3 is built from 17 residues. The CDR3 sequence is CASSYYRGGTSTDTQYF. In DNA form, the CDR3 reads TGTGCCAGCAGTTACTACCGTGGGGGAACTAGCACAGATACGCAGTATTTT.